The 25 T cell receptor beta chains reported below all come from one sample, sequenced in a study of neurological immune-mediated disorders. TCRdb re-analysed the 5' RACE reads in MiXCR, keeping a single row per CDR3 protein. The sample yields some 16,000 distinct CDR3 sequences, around 9% seen once. Material: CD8+ T cells from blood. The receptor set was obtained from a man in his fifties or sixties in good health.

The sample holds many counts of this clonotype. The rearrangement links TRBV19 to TRBJ2-7; D gene uncertain. Trimming took off 3 bases at V and 2 bases at J, with 14 bases between the two ends. The CDR3 is 15 amino acids. CDR1 LNHDA and CDR2 SQIVND come from the germline V gene (reference sequence). For the CDR3, the DNA is TGTGCCAGTAGTATCTTGGCGGCATCAGCCTACGAGCAGTACTTC. The encoded protein is CASSILAASAYEQYF.

This clonotype was seen many times. V gene TRBV7-8 combines with J gene TRBJ2-3; the match to TRBD1 covers 12 bases. Trimming cost V 4 bases and J 1 base; bases outside gene matches: 6. The CDR3 is 17 residues long. Germline-derived CDR1 and CDR2 are SGHVS and FQNEAQ. In nucleotides, the CDR3 is TGTGCCAGCAGCTGGGCGCGGGACAGGGGGCGCACAGATACGCAGTATTTT. Amino acids: CASSWARDRGRTDTQYF.

This clonotype was detected ten times or more. The rearrangement uses TRBV4-1 and TRBJ2-7; 11 bases are a match to TRBD2. J gave up 1 base and V 3 bases, and 5 bases lay outside the gene matches. The germline CDR1 and CDR2 sequences are MGHRA and YSYEKL. The CDR3 runs to 16 residues. Written as DNA, the CDR3 is TGCGCCAGCAGCCAGTCACTAGCGGGAGTTTCCTACGAGCAGTACTTC. This translates into CASSQSLAGVSYEQYF.

This clonotype showed up many times. J is TRBJ2-2 and V is TRBV28; D gene ambiguous. This CDR3 is 14 amino acids long. Germline assignment: CDR1 MDHEN and CDR2 SYDVKM. Trimming shortened V by 4 bases and J by 3 bases, and 9 bases separated the two germline ends. The CDR3 region has the DNA TGTGCCAGCAGTTCCTCTAGGTACACCGGGGAGCTGTTTTTT. Translation gives CASSSSRYTGELFF.

This clonotype was seen repeatedly, ten times or more. This chain joins TRBV15 and TRBJ1-4; tentative D call: TRBD1 (5 bases). This CDR3 is 15 amino acids long. V was cut by 0 bases and J by 7 bases, with 12 bases left in between. CDR1 LNHNV and CDR2 YYDKDF come from the germline V gene (reference sequence). CDR3 amino acids: CATSRDRGVGEKLFF. The CDR3, as DNA: TGTGCCACCAGCAGAGATCGAGGGGTTGGTGAAAAACTGTTTTTT.

This clonotype was seen many times. The chain recombines TRBV7-9 with TRBJ2-5; a weak D match, TRBD1 (5 bases). This CDR3 comprises 16 residues. CDR1 SEHNR and CDR2 FQNEAQ come from the germline V gene (reference sequence). Trimming removed 0 bases at V and 0 bases at J, with 11 bases between. The CDR3 sequence: CASSLAKDMYQETQYF. CDR3 nucleotide sequence: TGTGCCAGCAGCTTAGCGAAGGACATGTACCAAGAGACCCAGTACTTC.

This clonotype has ten or more counts. The chain links TRBV5-6 to TRBJ2-7, with D hard to call. The CDR3 runs 12 residues. Germline V gene sequence: CDR1 SGHDT, CDR2 YYEEEE. V was cut by 2 bases and J by 0 bases, with 3 bases left in between. The CDR3 is CASSFNSYEQYF. DNA of the CDR3: TGTGCCAGCAGCTTTAACTCCTACGAGCAGTACTTC.

J is TRBJ1-4 and V is TRBV11-2, with no clear D. Germline V lookup: CDR1 SGHAT, CDR2 FQNNGV. Trimming cost V 3 bases and J 8 bases, with 10 bases left between them. The CDR3 runs 13 residues. The CDR3 DNA follows: TGTGCCAGCAGCTTTGCGGGGAGGGAAAAACTGTTTTTT. This encodes CASSFAGREKLFF.

Ten or more counts support this clonotype. V and J are TRBV7-2 and TRBJ2-5; the match to TRBD2 covers 7 bases. Germline assignment: CDR1 SGHTA and CDR2 FQGNSA. Trimming cost V 4 bases and J 5 bases; bases outside gene matches: 4. This CDR3 has 13 amino acids. The CDR3: CASSSTSYETQYF. The DNA of the CDR3 is TGTGCCAGCAGCTCGACTAGCTACGAGACCCAGTACTTC.

This clonotype was observed many times. The rearrangement joins TRBV20-1 to TRBJ2-3; 7 bases are shared with TRBD2. V lost 0 bases to trimming and J lost 0 bases; unmatched junction nucleotides: 12. The germline CDR1 and CDR2 sequences are DFQATT and SNEGSKA (reference sequence). The CDR3 covers 18 residues. The chain's CDR3 is CSAREPPWAGASTDTQYF. CDR3 DNA sequence: TGCAGTGCTAGAGAACCCCCGTGGGCGGGAGCCAGCACAGATACGCAGTATTTT.

This clonotype was recorded many times. This chain uses TRBV4-3 with TRBJ2-1, with D maybe TRBD2 (6 bases). There are 17 residues in the CDR3. Germline V CDR1 and CDR2: LGHNA, YSLEER. Trimming pared 1 base from V and 2 bases from J, leaving 15 bases between. The CDR3 protein is CASSQVWWRETYNEQFF. CDR3 in DNA: TGCGCCAGCAGCCAAGTCTGGTGGAGGGAAACCTACAATGAGCAGTTCTTC.

This clonotype was seen repeatedly, ten times or more. The chain has TRBV7-8 and TRBJ2-7, with D maybe TRBD1 (5 bases). Germline CDR1 reads SGHVS; CDR2 reads FQNEAQ. The ends were cut back, 5 bases at V and 0 bases at J, with 14 bases in the middle. The CDR3 is made up of 15 amino acids. The CDR3 DNA reads TGTGCCAGCAGCCTACAATGGGGCAGCTCCTACGAGCAGTACTTC. This codes for CASSLQWGSSYEQYF.

This clonotype was found many times. The chain couples TRBV7-2 to TRBJ2-1, with TRBD1 matching 9 bases. The CDR3 runs to 16 residues. CDR1 is SGHTA, CDR2 FQGNSA, per germline. Trimming at V came to 3 bases and at J to 5 bases, leaving 8 bases not matched to a gene. The CDR3 DNA sequence: TGTGCCAGCAGCTTGACACAGGGGGCGCATGACAATGAGCAGTTCTTC. It yields the protein CASSLTQGAHDNEQFF.

The sample holds many counts of this clonotype. V and J are TRBV20-1 and TRBJ2-2, with D uncertain. The germline CDR1 and CDR2 sequences are DFQATT and SNEGSKA (reference sequence). This CDR3 contains 17 residues. V lost 1 base and J 0 bases, leaving 15 bases between the germline ends. The CDR3 DNA reads TGCAGTGCTAGAGGGGTAGTGGGCCAGACGAACACCGGGGAGCTGTTTTTT. It codes for CSARGVVGQTNTGELFF.

By sample fraction, this clonotype is medium-sized. This sequence joins TRBV6-4 and TRBJ2-1; D may correspond to TRBD1 or TRBD2 (5 bases each). Germline V gene lookup returns CDR1 MRHNA and CDR2 SNTAGT. The CDR3 runs to 15 residues. V dropped 0 bases and J dropped 7 bases, with 13 bases sitting between them. The chain's CDR3 is CASSDSPEAGNEQFF. CDR3 DNA sequence: TGTGCCAGCAGTGACTCGCCGGAGGCAGGGAATGAGCAGTTCTTC.

The sample holds many counts of this clonotype. The chain carries TRBV5-4 and TRBJ2-7; D remains unclear. This CDR3 contains 14 residues. Trimming cost V 2 bases and J 0 bases, with 9 bases left between them. Germline V CDR1 and CDR2: SGHNT, YYREEE (reference sequence). CDR3 nucleotide sequence: TGTGCCAGCAGCTTTGTTCCCGGCTCCTACGAGCAGTACTTC. Amino acids: CASSFVPGSYEQYF.

This clonotype was seen ten or more times. The V call is TRBV28, the J call TRBJ1-6; D is ambiguous. The CDR3 length is 15 residues. Between the trimmed V and J ends, which lost 2 bases and 5 bases, there was a span of 10 bases. Germline lookup yields CDR1 MDHEN and CDR2 SYDVKM. This CDR3 is CASSLRAGDNSPLHF. The CDR3 DNA is TGTGCCAGCAGTTTAAGGGCTGGGGATAATTCACCCCTCCACTTT. Combining the CDR3 with reference TRBV28 and TRBJ1-6 gives the whole variable domain DVKVTQSSRYLVKRTGEKVFLECVQDMDHENMFWYRQDPGLGLRLIYFSYDVKMKEKGDIPEGYSVSREKKERFSLILESASTNQTSMYLCASSLRAGDNSPLHFGNGTRLTVT.

This clonotype was counted many times. The chain employs TRBV4-2 and TRBJ2-5; 9 nucleotides align to TRBD1. Germline lookup yields CDR1 LGHNA and CDR2 YNFKEQ. The CDR3 is 16 amino acids. V trimming: 1 base; J trimming: 5 bases; junction bases outside the gene matches: 8. CDR3 loop: CASSQGTGESRETQYF. DNA for the CDR3: TGTGCCAGCAGCCAAGGGACAGGGGAGTCTCGGGAGACCCAGTACTTC.

In this sample, this clonotype turned up many times. The gene calls are TRBV20-1 and TRBJ2-7; D unclear. The CDR3 length is 12 residues. The V end lost 4 bases, the J end lost 2 bases, and 9 bases lay between the germline ends. The germline gives CDR1 DFQATT, CDR2 SNEGSKA (reference sequence). The CDR3 nucleotides read TGCAGTGCTAAACCTCGCCCCTACGAGCAGTACTTC. This translates into CSAKPRPYEQYF.

A remark on this clonotype: This sequence may be a read error, since a much larger clone differs from it by one base. V usage is TRBV29-1 and J usage is TRBJ2-1; 8 bases are a match to TRBD1. The CDR3 consists of 14 residues. CDR1 SQVTM and CDR2 ANQGSEA come from the germline V gene. CDR3 DNA: TGCAGCGCTGAACCGGGACAGGTAATTAATGAGCAGTTCTTC. It translates to CSAEPGQVINEQFF.

This clonotype was observed many times. The rearrangement uses TRBV29-1 and TRBJ2-1; no reliable D call. The CDR3 has 13 residues. Germline CDR1 and CDR2: SQVTM and ANQGSEA. Trimming removed 0 bases from V and 5 bases from J, with 8 bases in between. This CDR3 reads CSVEEASDNEQFF. For the CDR3, the DNA is TGCAGCGTTGAAGAAGCCTCAGACAATGAGCAGTTCTTC.

This clonotype was recorded many times. The chain is built from TRBV5-1 and TRBJ2-5; D not certain. Trimming removed 0 bases at V and 3 bases at J, with 18 bases between. CDR1 SGHRS and CDR2 YFSETQ come from the germline V gene. CDR3 length: 17 residues. The CDR3 bases are TGCGCCAGCAGCTTGGCCTATGGGCCCCGAGCCAAAGAGACCCAGTACTTC. It specifies CASSLAYGPRAKETQYF.

This clonotype occurred many times. This sequence joins TRBV7-6 and TRBJ1-2; TRBD1 might be the D (5 bases). The CDR3 extends over 17 amino acids. The ends were cut back, 5 bases at V and 0 bases at J, with 19 bases in the middle. Per germline, CDR1 SGHVS and CDR2 FNYEAQ. The CDR3 DNA reads as TGTGCCAGCAGCGAGGGGACGGATTCCAGAGCTAACTATGGCTACACCTTC. This gives the protein CASSEGTDSRANYGYTF. The entire variable domain, with the rest obtained from reference TRBV7-6 and TRBJ1-2, is as follows: GAGVSQSPRYKVTKRGQDVALRCDPISGHVSLYWYRQALGQGPEFLTYFNYEAQQDKSGLPNDRFSAERPEGSISTLTIQRTEQRDSAMYRCASSEGTDSRANYGYTFGSGTRLTVV.

There are many counts of this clonotype. The chain combines TRBV15 with TRBJ2-2, with a weak D call TRBD1 (6 bases). V dropped 5 bases and J dropped 4 bases, with 8 bases sitting between them. CDR3 length equals 13 residues. Germline V CDR1 and CDR2: LNHNV, YYDKDF (reference sequence). CDR3 nucleotide sequence: TGTGCCACCAGCGAGGACAGCACCGGGGAGCTGTTTTTT. Protein: CATSEDSTGELFF.

This clonotype was counted at least ten times. The chain employs TRBV7-9 and TRBJ1-1, with D tentatively TRBD1 (5 bases). V was pared by 6 bases and J by 4 bases, with 12 bases between. The CDR3 consists of 13 residues. The V gene's germline CDR1 is SEHNR and CDR2 FQNEAQ (reference sequence). CDR3 in amino acids: CASRRGGVTEAFF. The DNA for the CDR3 is TGTGCCAGCAGGCGGGGGGGGGTCACTGAAGCTTTCTTT. Filled out from reference TRBV7-9 and TRBJ1-1, the complete variable domain reads DTGVSQNPRHKITKRGQNVTFRCDPISEHNRLYWYRQTLGQGPEFLTYFQNEAQLEKSRLLSDRFSAERPKGSFSTLEIQRTEQGDSAMYLCASRRGGVTEAFFGQGTRLTVV.